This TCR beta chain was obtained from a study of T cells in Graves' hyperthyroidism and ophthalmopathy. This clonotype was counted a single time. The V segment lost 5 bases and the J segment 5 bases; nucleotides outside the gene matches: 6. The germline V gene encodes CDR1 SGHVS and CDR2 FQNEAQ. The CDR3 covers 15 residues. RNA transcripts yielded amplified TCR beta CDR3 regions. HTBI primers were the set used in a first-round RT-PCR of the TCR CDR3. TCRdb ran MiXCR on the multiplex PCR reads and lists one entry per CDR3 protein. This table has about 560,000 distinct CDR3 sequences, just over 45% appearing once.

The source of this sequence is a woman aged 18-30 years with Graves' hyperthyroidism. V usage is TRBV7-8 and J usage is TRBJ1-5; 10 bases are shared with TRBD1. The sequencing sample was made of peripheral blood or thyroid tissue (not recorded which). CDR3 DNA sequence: TGTGCCAGCAGCAAGGACAGGGGGACTGATCAGCCCCAGCATTTT. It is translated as CASSKDRGTDQPQHF.